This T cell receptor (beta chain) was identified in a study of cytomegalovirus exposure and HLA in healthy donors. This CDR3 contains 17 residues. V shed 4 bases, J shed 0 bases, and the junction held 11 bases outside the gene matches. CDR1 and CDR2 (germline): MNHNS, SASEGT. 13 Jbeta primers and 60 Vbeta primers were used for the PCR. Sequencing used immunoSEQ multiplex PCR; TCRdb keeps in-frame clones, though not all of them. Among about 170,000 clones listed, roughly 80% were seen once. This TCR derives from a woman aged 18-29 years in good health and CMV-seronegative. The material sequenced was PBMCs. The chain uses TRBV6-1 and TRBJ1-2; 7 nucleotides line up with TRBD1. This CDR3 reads CASSGRHGTVANYGYTF. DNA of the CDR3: TGTGCCAGCAGTGGGCGCCACGGGACAGTAGCTAACTATGGCTACACCTTC.